These 18 T cell receptor beta chains came from one sample sequenced in a study of PD-L1 blockade in urothelial cancer. Sample time point: pretreatment peripheral blood. The data were produced by immunoSEQ multiplex PCR, yet TCRdb's version contains in-frame clones alone and is incomplete. In the table there are tens of thousands of clones, 90% of which are singletons. The specimen comprised PBMCs, sampled around atezolizumab (anti-PD-L1) treatment. These receptor sequences come from a man aged 55 to 70 with urothelial cancer.

The chain uses TRBV28 and TRBJ1-4; D remains ambiguous. This CDR3 is built from 15 residues. Trimming left V 6 bases short and J 8 bases short, with 19 bases between. Germline V CDR1 and CDR2: MDHEN, SYDVKM. The CDR3 DNA reads as TGTGCCAGCAGAGTGGACTTGTTAAACGGGGAAAAACTGTTTTTT. It is translated as CASRVDLLNGEKLFF. The whole variable domain, filled in from reference TRBV28 and TRBJ1-4, reads DVKVTQSSRYLVKRTGEKVFLECVQDMDHENMFWYRQDPGLGLRLIYFSYDVKMKEKGDIPEGYSVSREKKERFSLILESASTNQTSMYLCASRVDLLNGEKLFFGSGTQLSVL.

The rearrangement joins TRBV7-8 to TRBJ2-3, with 10 bases identical to TRBD2. This CDR3 spans 15 amino acids. V was pared by 5 bases and J by 9 bases, with 11 bases of the junction left unmatched. Germline values: CDR1 SGHVS, CDR2 FQNEAQ. DNA of the CDR3: TGTGCCAGCAGCAAAGAAGCGGGAGGGCCCCAAACGCAGTATTTT. As protein: CASSKEAGGPQTQYF.

The CDR3 sequence is CASSSLQGSEQYF. CDR3 DNA sequence: TGTGCCAGCAGTAGCCTCCAAGGTAGCGAGCAGTACTTC. V and J are TRBV5-6 and TRBJ2-7, with unresolved D. CDR1 and CDR2 (germline): SGHDT, YYEEEE. The ends were cut back, 5 bases at V and 6 bases at J, with 15 bases in the middle. The CDR3 runs to 13 residues.

The chain combines TRBV4-1 with TRBJ1-3; D not certain. The V end lost 1 base, the J end lost 1 base, and 11 bases lay between the germline ends. The CDR3 is 16 residues long. The germline CDR1 and CDR2 sequences are MGHRA and YSYEKL. CDR3 sequence (DNA): TGCGCCAGCAGCCAAGTTCGGGTGTCTTCTGGAAACACCATATATTTT. Protein: CASSQVRVSSGNTIYF.

This clone appeared a single time. The V gene is TRBV5-4, the J gene TRBJ2-3; D possibly corresponds to TRBD2 (6 bases). This CDR3 is built from 15 residues. Trimming left V 0 bases short and J 4 bases short, with 12 bases between. Germline V gene sequence: CDR1 SGHNT, CDR2 YYREEE (reference sequence). CDR3 sequence reads: CASSLGGDRADTQYF. Here the CDR3 DNA reads TGTGCCAGCAGCTTGGGGGGGGATAGGGCAGATACGCAGTATTTT.

This sequence joins TRBV4-3 and TRBJ2-1; 8 nucleotides line up with TRBD1. Germline lookup yields CDR1 LGHNA and CDR2 YSLEER. The CDR3 runs to 17 residues. Trimming cost V 0 bases and J 1 base; bases outside gene matches: 5. The CDR3 sequence: CASSQDLHRGSYNEQFF. In DNA, the CDR3 is TGCGCCAGCAGCCAAGACCTGCACAGGGGGTCCTACAATGAGCAGTTCTTC.

The chain carries TRBV10-3 and TRBJ2-3, with D possibly matching TRBD1 (5 bases). Germline V gives CDR1 ENHRY, CDR2 SYGVKD. V lost 4 bases and J lost 0, with 11 bases in between. This CDR3 has 15 residues. The CDR3 region is CAISGGARSTDTQYF. CDR3 bases: TGTGCCATCAGTGGGGGCGCCCGTAGCACAGATACGCAGTATTTT.

This chain uses TRBV28 with TRBJ2-5; tentatively, D is TRBD1 (6 bases). V was trimmed by 8 bases and J by 8 bases, leaving 21 bases between them. Germline CDR1 and CDR2: MDHEN and SYDVKM. CDR3 size: 14 residues. The DNA of the CDR3 is TGTGCCAGCGGAGGACAGCCGTCACAGGTCACCCAGTACTTC. This gives the protein CASGGQPSQVTQYF.

This clone was detected once. The V call is TRBV4-2, the J call TRBJ1-5; D not resolved. Germline CDR1 LGHNA, CDR2 YNFKEQ. The CDR3 has 15 residues. Trimming cost V 1 base and J 3 bases, with 10 bases left between them. The CDR3 DNA is TGTGCCAGCAGCCAAGTTTGGTCAGACAATCAGCCCCAGCATTTT. The encoded protein is CASSQVWSDNQPQHF.

This chain uses TRBV6-6 with TRBJ1-4; D gene uncertain. V shed 2 bases and J shed 7 bases, with 14 bases lying between them. Germline V gene lookup returns CDR1 MNHNY and CDR2 SVGAGI (reference sequence). This CDR3 has 15 residues. The CDR3 DNA follows: TGTGCCAGCAGTTACAACCTCTACAGTGGTGAAAAACTGTTTTTT. Translating gives CASSYNLYSGEKLFF.

The rearrangement joins TRBV19 to TRBJ2-5; 10 bases are shared with TRBD2. The germline gives CDR1 LNHDA, CDR2 SQIVND (reference sequence). V lost 7 bases and J lost 2; bases outside the gene matches: 7. The CDR3 consists of 15 residues. The CDR3 here is CASTPGLAEQETQYF. The DNA for the CDR3 is TGTGCCAGTACCCCAGGACTAGCGGAACAAGAGACCCAGTACTTC.

This chain connects TRBV6-5 to TRBJ2-1, with 8 positions matching TRBD2. The germline CDR1 and CDR2 sequences are MNHEY and SVGAGI. Trimming removed 6 bases from V and 4 bases from J; junction bases left unmatched: 5. This CDR3 spans 14 amino acids. In DNA form, the CDR3 reads TGTGCCAGCAGGGCTAGCGGGTTATACAATGAGCAGTTCTTC. It specifies CASRASGLYNEQFF.

The chain employs TRBV19 and TRBJ1-4; TRBD1 is a possible D gene (5 bases). This CDR3 spans 15 amino acids. Per germline, CDR1 LNHDA and CDR2 SQIVND (reference sequence). V lost 7 bases and J lost 7, with 19 bases in between. CDR3 bases: TGTGCCAGTAAATTAGGGGTGACGGAGGGTGAAAAACTGTTTTTT. Translated, it gives CASKLGVTEGEKLFF.

The V and J genes are TRBV5-4 and TRBJ1-1; 10 positions match TRBD1. There are 13 residues in the CDR3. V shed 6 bases and J 10 bases; nucleotides not matched to a gene: 9. The germline V gene has CDR1 SGHNT and CDR2 YYREEE (reference sequence). The CDR3 region has the DNA TGTGCCAGCACCGACAGGGGGCGGATCGGAGCTTTCTTT. Translating it yields CASTDRGRIGAFF.

V gene TRBV5-1 combines with J gene TRBJ1-1; a weak D match, TRBD1 (6 bases). The CDR3 loop spans 12 amino acids. Trimming removed 4 bases from V and 4 bases from J, with 8 bases in between. In germline, CDR1 is SGHRS, CDR2 YFSETQ. The CDR3 coding sequence is TGCGCCAGCAGCCAGGGGAGCACTGAAGCTTTCTTT. Amino acids: CASSQGSTEAFF.

The gene calls are TRBV7-6 and TRBJ2-1, with 8 bases identical to TRBD2. The trim removed 2 bases at V and 4 bases at J, leaving 10 bases unmatched. The germline V gene has CDR1 SGHVS and CDR2 FNYEAQ. The CDR3 is 17 residues long. CDR3 region: CASSLRPQASGYNEQFF. The CDR3 DNA sequence: TGTGCCAGCAGCTTACGTCCTCAAGCTAGCGGGTACAATGAGCAGTTCTTC.

The chain couples TRBV9 to TRBJ2-3, with TRBD2 as a possible D gene (7 bases). Germline assignment: CDR1 SGDLS and CDR2 YYNGEE. The CDR3 loop spans 17 amino acids. Trimming stripped 4 bases from V and 1 base from J, with 19 bases between. In DNA, the CDR3 is TGTGCCAGCAGCCCTGACGGGGCGGGGGCCCGCACAGATACGCAGTATTTT. This translates into CASSPDGAGARTDTQYF. Combining the CDR3 with reference TRBV9 and TRBJ2-3 gives the whole variable domain DSGVTQTPKHLITATGQRVTLRCSPRSGDLSVYWYQQSLDQGLQFLIQYYNGEERAKGNILERFSAQQFPDLHSELNLSSLELGDSALYFCASSPDGAGARTDTQYFGPGTRLTVL.

The chain links TRBV25-1 to TRBJ1-1; D remains unclear. Trimming removed 2 bases at V and 3 bases at J, with 7 bases between. Germline V gives CDR1 MGHDK, CDR2 SYGVNS. The CDR3 is 13 amino acids. The CDR3 reads CASSEMGYTEAFF. The CDR3 DNA follows: TGTGCCAGCAGTGAAATGGGCTACACTGAAGCTTTCTTT.